A single sample is the source of the 17 T cell receptor beta chains below, sequenced in a study of cytomegalovirus exposure and HLA in healthy donors. PCR employed 60 Vbeta and 13 Jbeta primers. The data were produced by immunoSEQ multiplex PCR, yet TCRdb's version contains in-frame clones alone and is incomplete. The sample carries around 90,000 clones, 64% recorded once. The sample taken for sequencing was PBMCs. Receptors originate from a human donor in good health.

CDR3 bases: TGTGCCAGCAGCCAGCTCAGGGTAGGGGTTGATGGCTACACCTTC. This codes for CASSQLRVGVDGYTF. The V gene is TRBV16, the J gene TRBJ1-2; TRBD1 is a possible D gene (5 bases). The CDR3 has 15 amino acids. Germline CDR1 is KGHSY and CDR2 is FQNENV. Trimming removed 3 bases from V and 6 bases from J, with 17 bases in between.

This clone was counted between two and nine times. V is TRBV18 and J is TRBJ2-7; 10 bases line up with TRBD1. The V segment lost 6 bases and the J segment 2 bases; nucleotides outside the gene matches: 7. Germline assignment: CDR1 KGHSH and CDR2 LQKENI. The CDR3 runs 15 residues. CDR3 in DNA: TGTGCCAGCTCCTCCGGGACAGGGGCGGCCTACGAGCAGTACTTC. Amino acid sequence: CASSSGTGAAYEQYF.

This clone was seen only a few times. The J gene is TRBJ2-5, the V gene TRBV7-2; D perhaps matches TRBD2 (5 bases). The CDR3 is 13 amino acids. V was shortened by 4 bases and J by 7 bases, with 13 bases between the two germline ends. Per the germline V gene, CDR1 is SGHTA and CDR2 is FQGNSA. The CDR3 DNA is TGTGCCAGCAGCTCCCCCGGGGAGACGACCCAGTACTTC. This gives the protein CASSSPGETTQYF.

The chain is built from TRBV18 and TRBJ2-7; D may be TRBD1 (6 bases). V dropped 4 bases and J dropped 10 bases, with 26 bases sitting between them. This CDR3 region has 16 residues. CDR1 KGHSH and CDR2 LQKENI come from the germline V gene. The CDR3 sequence is CASSRISDSYWESQYF. The CDR3 nucleotides are TGTGCCAGCTCACGAATATCGGACAGCTATTGGGAGAGCCAGTACTTC.

This clone was detected only a few times. V gene TRBV2 combines with J gene TRBJ2-1; 10 nucleotides line up with TRBD2. The CDR3 spans 14 residues. Germline V lookup: CDR1 SNHLY, CDR2 FYNNEI. J gave up 5 bases and V 4 bases, and 2 bases lay outside the gene matches. CDR3 DNA sequence: TGTGCCAGCAGTGGTAGCGGGGGGAACAATGAGCAGTTCTTC. This encodes CASSGSGGNNEQFF. The whole variable domain, remainder taken from reference TRBV2 and TRBJ2-1, is EPEVTQTPSHQVTQMGQEVILRCVPISNHLYFYWYRQILGQKVEFLVSFYNNEISEKSEIFDDQFSVERPDGSNFTLKIRSTKLEDSAMYFCASSGSGGNNEQFFGPGTRLTVL.

In this sample, this clone turned up a few times. Written as DNA, the CDR3 is TGTGCCAGCAGTTTTGAGGGACTAGCGAGAGAGACCCAGTACTTC. Its translation is CASSFEGLARETQYF. The gene calls are TRBV25-1 and TRBJ2-5, with 10 bases fitting TRBD2. Germline-derived CDR1 and CDR2 are MGHDK and SYGVNS. This CDR3 comprises 15 residues. The junction had 7 bases not matched to a gene; V was cut back by 5 bases and J by 4 bases.

The gene calls are TRBV15 and TRBJ2-1; 9 bases are shared with TRBD2. V lost 1 base, J lost 2 bases, and 3 bases stayed unmatched. This CDR3 has 16 amino acids. CDR1 is LNHNV and CDR2 is YYDKDF in the germline V gene (reference sequence). The DNA of the CDR3 is TGTGCCACCAGCAGAGGGCCTAGCGGGGCCTACAATGAGCAGTTCTTC. It is translated as CATSRGPSGAYNEQFF.

This clone was detected only once. The rearrangement joins TRBV11-3 to TRBJ1-2, with 8 bases matching TRBD1. CDR1 and CDR2 (germline): SGHNT, YENEEA. The length of the CDR3 is 15 residues. Germline trimming cut 0 bases from V and 3 bases from J; bases unmatched to any gene: 3. The CDR3 region has the DNA TGTGCCAGCAGCTTAGACCCGACAGGGGACTATGGCTACACCTTC. Residues: CASSLDPTGDYGYTF.

V and J are TRBV7-3 and TRBJ2-7; 12 bases match TRBD2. CDR1 is SGHTA and CDR2 is FQGTGA in the germline V gene. The CDR3 is made up of 15 amino acids. V lost 5 bases, J lost 4 bases, and 6 bases stayed unmatched. The CDR3 DNA reads as TGTGCCAGCAGCCCTGGACTAGCGGGGATTTACGAGCAGTACTTC. This translates into CASSPGLAGIYEQYF.

This chain links TRBV5-4 with TRBJ2-3, with D unclear. V dropped 4 bases and J dropped 5 bases, with 11 bases sitting between them. CDR3 length: 13 amino acids. Per germline, CDR1 SGHNT and CDR2 YYREEE (reference sequence). The CDR3 sequence: CASSPMAVDTQYF. DNA for the CDR3: TGTGCCAGCAGCCCAATGGCCGTAGATACGCAGTATTTT.

The rearrangement links TRBV7-9 to TRBJ2-1; TRBD2 matches 7 bases. In germline, CDR1 is SEHNR, CDR2 FQNEAQ (reference sequence). CDR3 length: 15 residues. The junction had 6 bases not matched to a gene; V was cut back by 5 bases and J by 2 bases. In DNA, the CDR3 is TGTGCCAGCAGCCCCCGCGGGGGACCCTACAATGAGCAGTTCTTC. It encodes CASSPRGGPYNEQFF.

This sequence joins TRBV29-1 and TRBJ2-7, with TRBD2 as a possible D gene (7 bases). The CDR3 sequence is 14 residues long. V lost 4 bases to trimming and J lost 1 base, with 14 bases between them. The germline V gene has CDR1 SQVTM and CDR2 ANQGSEA. The CDR3 sequence: CSVVGGGISYEQYF. Here the CDR3 DNA reads TGCAGCGTTGTAGGGGGGGGGATTTCCTACGAGCAGTACTTC.

The gene calls are TRBV30 and TRBJ1-1, with a weak D call TRBD1 (6 bases). The CDR3 has 12 amino acids. From germline, CDR1 is GTSNPN and CDR2 SVGIG (reference sequence). Trimming pared 3 bases from V and 6 bases from J, leaving 11 bases between. The CDR3 DNA follows: TGTGCCTGGAGCCCTTACAGGGCTGAAGCTTTCTTT. Its translation: CAWSPYRAEAFF.

The V and J genes are TRBV9 and TRBJ2-7; 7 nucleotides match TRBD1. Per germline, CDR1 SGDLS and CDR2 YYNGEE. V dropped 6 bases and J dropped 1; count of bases not matched to a gene: 10. The CDR3 extends over 15 amino acids. The CDR3 protein is CASILTGAESYEQYF. DNA for the CDR3: TGTGCCAGCATCCTTACAGGGGCCGAGTCCTACGAGCAGTACTTC.

The V gene is TRBV6-6, the J gene TRBJ1-2, with D possibly TRBD1 on 6 matching bases. The V gene lost 8 bases and the J gene lost 6 bases, with 16 bases spanning the gap. The CDR3 spans 13 residues. CDR1 is MNHNY, CDR2 SVGAGI, per germline (reference sequence). CDR3 sequence: CASREGNRDGYTF. In DNA, the CDR3 is TGTGCCAGCCGCGAAGGGAACAGGGATGGCTACACCTTC.

CDR3 sequence (DNA): TGTGCCAGCACTATCACTTGGGACAGTCATTCACCCCTCCACTTT. Amino acids: CASTITWDSHSPLHF. The chain recombines TRBV6-1 with TRBJ1-6, with 7 positions matching TRBD1. This CDR3 is 15 amino acids long. The junction had 11 bases not matched to a gene; V was cut back by 7 bases and J by 8 bases. The germline V gene encodes CDR1 MNHNS and CDR2 SASEGT.

The chain combines TRBV4-3 with TRBJ2-7; TRBD2 matches at 8 bases. V was pared by 4 bases and J by 2 bases, with 7 bases of the junction left unmatched. Germline lookup yields CDR1 LGHNA and CDR2 YSLEER. The CDR3 spans 15 residues. CDR3 nucleotides: TGCGCCAGCAGCCCCGCGGGGGGTGACCCCTACGAGCAGTACTTC. It is translated as CASSPAGGDPYEQYF.